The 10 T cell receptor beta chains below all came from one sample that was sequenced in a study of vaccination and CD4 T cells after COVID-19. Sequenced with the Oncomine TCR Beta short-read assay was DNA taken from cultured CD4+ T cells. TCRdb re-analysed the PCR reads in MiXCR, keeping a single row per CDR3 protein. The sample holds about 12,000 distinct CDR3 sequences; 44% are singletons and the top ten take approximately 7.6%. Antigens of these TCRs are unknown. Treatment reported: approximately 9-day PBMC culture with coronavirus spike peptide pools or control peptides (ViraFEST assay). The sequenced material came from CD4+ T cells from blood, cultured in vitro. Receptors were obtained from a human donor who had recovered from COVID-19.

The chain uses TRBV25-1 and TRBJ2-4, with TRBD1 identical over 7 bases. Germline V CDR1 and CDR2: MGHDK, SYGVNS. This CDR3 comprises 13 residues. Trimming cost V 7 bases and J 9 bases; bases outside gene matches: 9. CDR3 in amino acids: CASKGTAEFIQYF. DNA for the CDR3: TGTGCCAGCAAAGGGACAGCCGAGTTCATTCAGTACTTC.

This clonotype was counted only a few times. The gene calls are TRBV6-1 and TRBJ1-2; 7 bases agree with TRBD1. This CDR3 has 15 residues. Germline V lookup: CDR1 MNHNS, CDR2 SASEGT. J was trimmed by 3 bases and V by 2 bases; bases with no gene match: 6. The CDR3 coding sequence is TGTGCCAGCAGTGAAATCGGGCAGGGGGACTATGGCTACACCTTC. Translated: CASSEIGQGDYGYTF.

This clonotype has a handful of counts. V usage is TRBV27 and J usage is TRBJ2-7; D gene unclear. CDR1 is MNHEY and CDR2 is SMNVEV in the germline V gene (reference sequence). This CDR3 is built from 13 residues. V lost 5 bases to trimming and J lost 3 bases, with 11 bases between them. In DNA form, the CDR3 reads TGTGCCAGCAGTCTCTTGGGCCGCTACGAGCAGTACTTC. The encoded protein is CASSLLGRYEQYF.

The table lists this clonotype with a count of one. CDR3 amino acids: CASSATFGTSMMGEQYF. DNA for the CDR3: TGTGCCAGCAGCGCCACTTTTGGGACTAGCATGATGGGCGAGCAGTACTTC. The V and J genes are TRBV2 and TRBJ2-7, with TRBD2 identical over 9 bases. Germline V gene lookup returns CDR1 SNHLY and CDR2 FYNNEI. The CDR3 has 17 residues. J lost 6 bases, V lost 6 bases, and 18 bases had no gene match.

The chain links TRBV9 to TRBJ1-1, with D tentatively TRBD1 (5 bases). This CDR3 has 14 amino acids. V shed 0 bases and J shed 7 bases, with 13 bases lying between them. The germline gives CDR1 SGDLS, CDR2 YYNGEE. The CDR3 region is CASSVGEGTVEAFF. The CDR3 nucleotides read TGTGCCAGCAGCGTAGGAGAGGGGACCGTTGAAGCTTTCTTT.

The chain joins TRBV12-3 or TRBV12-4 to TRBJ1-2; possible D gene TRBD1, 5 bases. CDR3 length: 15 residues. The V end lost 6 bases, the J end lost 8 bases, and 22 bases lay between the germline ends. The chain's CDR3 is CASSVALGRDSGYTF. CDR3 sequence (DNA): TGTGCCAGCAGCGTGGCGTTGGGCAGGGACTCCGGCTACACCTTC.

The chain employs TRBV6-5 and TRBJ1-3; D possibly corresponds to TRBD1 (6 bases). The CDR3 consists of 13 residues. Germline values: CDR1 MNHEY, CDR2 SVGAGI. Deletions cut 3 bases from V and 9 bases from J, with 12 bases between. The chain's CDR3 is CASSYSTRGTIYF. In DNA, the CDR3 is TGTGCCAGCAGTTATTCAACCAGGGGCACCATATATTTT.

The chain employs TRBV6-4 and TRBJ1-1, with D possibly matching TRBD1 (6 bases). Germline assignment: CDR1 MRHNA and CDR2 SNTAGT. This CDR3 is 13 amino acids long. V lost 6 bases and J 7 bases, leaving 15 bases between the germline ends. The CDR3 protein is CASSGNRAGEAFF. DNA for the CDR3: TGTGCCAGCAGCGGAAACAGGGCGGGTGAAGCTTTCTTT.

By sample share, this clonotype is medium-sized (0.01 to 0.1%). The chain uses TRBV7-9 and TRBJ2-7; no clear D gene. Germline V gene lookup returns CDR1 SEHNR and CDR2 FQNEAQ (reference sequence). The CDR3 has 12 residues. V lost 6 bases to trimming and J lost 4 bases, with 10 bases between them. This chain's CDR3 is CASSETRYEQYF. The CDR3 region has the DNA TGTGCCAGCAGTGAAACTCGATACGAGCAGTACTTC.

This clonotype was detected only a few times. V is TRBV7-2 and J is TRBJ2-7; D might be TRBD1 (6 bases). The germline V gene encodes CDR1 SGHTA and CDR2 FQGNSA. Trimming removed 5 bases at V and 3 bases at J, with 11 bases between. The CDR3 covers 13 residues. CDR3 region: CASSHGTIYEQYF. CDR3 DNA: TGTGCCAGCAGCCACGGGACAATCTACGAGCAGTACTTC.